The 21 T cell receptor beta chains given below trace back to one sample, sequenced in a study of control samples from healthy donors and cancer patients. Method: immunoSEQ multiplex PCR; TCRdb's copy keeps in-frame clones and lacks some. The sample carries some 150,000 clones, roughly 89% recorded once. Source material: blood. Receptor source: a man between 18 and 35 years old in good health.

The V call is TRBV5-1, the J call TRBJ2-2, with 9 bases identical to TRBD1. The germline V gene encodes CDR1 SGHRS and CDR2 YFSETQ. CDR3 length: 16 amino acids. Trimming took 4 bases from V and 0 from J; bases not matched to a gene: 4. The CDR3 DNA follows: TGCGCCAGCAGCCCGGGACAGGGTACGAACACCGGGGAGCTGTTTTTT. Protein product: CASSPGQGTNTGELFF.

The chain carries TRBV6-6 and TRBJ2-5, with 8 bases aligning to TRBD2. Germline trimming cut 2 bases from V and 4 bases from J; bases unmatched to any gene: 3. Per germline, CDR1 MNHNY and CDR2 SVGAGI (reference sequence). This CDR3 contains 14 residues. This CDR3 is CASSYAREGETQYF. CDR3 bases: TGTGCCAGCAGTTACGCCCGGGAGGGAGAGACCCAGTACTTC.

J is TRBJ1-5 and V is TRBV9; a weak D match, TRBD1 (6 bases). CDR1 is SGDLS and CDR2 is YYNGEE in the germline V gene. This CDR3 comprises 13 residues. Trimming pared 3 bases from V and 8 bases from J, leaving 12 bases between. The CDR3 DNA follows: TGTGCCAGCAGCGCAACAGGGTTGGAGCCCCAGCATTTT. Protein sequence: CASSATGLEPQHF.

The DNA for the CDR3 is TGTGCCAGCAGCCGACAGGGGGGTCAAGAGACCCAGTACTTC. Its protein is CASSRQGGQETQYF. The gene calls are TRBV7-9 and TRBJ2-5, with 9 bases matching TRBD1. The germline V gene has CDR1 SEHNR and CDR2 FQNEAQ (reference sequence). J gave up 2 bases and V 5 bases, and 3 bases lay outside the gene matches. The length of the CDR3 is 14 residues. Full variable domain (rest looked up from reference TRBV7-9 and TRBJ2-5): DTGVSQNPRHKITKRGQNVTFRCDPISEHNRLYWYRQTLGQGPEFLTYFQNEAQLEKSRLLSDRFSAERPKGSFSTLEIQRTEQGDSAMYLCASSRQGGQETQYFGPGTRLLVL.

The rearrangement links TRBV7-9 to TRBJ1-2, with 9 positions matching TRBD1. J gave up 5 bases and V 5 bases, and 9 bases lay outside the gene matches. The CDR3 covers 15 residues. Per the germline V gene, CDR1 is SEHNR and CDR2 is FQNEAQ (reference sequence). The CDR3 coding sequence is TGTGCCAGCAGCCAACTACAGGGGGCGTCTTATGGCTACACCTTC. Translation: CASSQLQGASYGYTF.

The genes are TRBV5-1 and TRBJ2-7, with 15 bases aligning to TRBD2. Germline V gives CDR1 SGHRS, CDR2 YFSETQ. V shed 4 bases, J shed 3 bases, and the junction held 5 bases outside the gene matches. CDR3 length: 16 residues. The CDR3 DNA follows: TGCGCCAGCAGCACCGGACTAGCGGGGGGGCTCTACGAGCAGTACTTC. This sequence encodes CASSTGLAGGLYEQYF. Looking up the rest from reference TRBV5-1 and TRBJ2-7 gives the full variable domain: KAGVTQTPRYLIKTRGQQVTLSCSPISGHRSVSWYQQTPGQGLQFLFEYFSETQRNKGNFPGRFSGRQFSNSRSEMNVSTLELGDSALYLCASSTGLAGGLYEQYFGPGTRLTVT.

The chain employs TRBV7-2 and TRBJ2-1; 8 nucleotides match TRBD1. The CDR3 length is 14 residues. Germline V gene lookup returns CDR1 SGHTA and CDR2 FQGNSA. Unmatched junction bases numbered 1, after V lost 0 bases and J lost 6 bases. Here the CDR3 reads CASSLAQGGNEQFF. As DNA, the CDR3 is TGTGCCAGCAGCTTAGCACAGGGGGGCAATGAGCAGTTCTTC.

This clone occurred a few times. This chain uses TRBV25-1 with TRBJ2-7; TRBD2 agrees at 9 bases. The V segment lost 3 bases and the J segment 6 bases; nucleotides outside the gene matches: 9. Germline CDR1 reads MGHDK; CDR2 reads SYGVNS. The CDR3 runs to 15 residues. The CDR3 spells CASSDPSGASPEQYF. In DNA, the CDR3 is TGTGCCAGCAGTGACCCTAGCGGGGCCAGTCCCGAGCAGTACTTC.

The V gene is TRBV19, the J gene TRBJ1-6, with D maybe TRBD1 (5 bases). CDR3 size: 15 residues. Germline values: CDR1 LNHDA, CDR2 SQIVND (reference sequence). V gave up 7 bases and J gave up 4 bases, with 14 bases separating them. For the CDR3, the DNA is TGTGCCAGTACCCCCGCCCAGGGTTATAATTCACCCCTCCACTTT. This codes for CASTPAQGYNSPLHF.

The chain links TRBV11-2 to TRBJ2-7; D is unresolved. This CDR3 has 12 residues. The germline gives CDR1 SGHAT, CDR2 FQNNGV. The germline V and J ends were trimmed by 3 bases and 3 bases, with 6 bases remaining between them. CDR3: CASSFGFYEQYF. The CDR3 DNA sequence: TGTGCCAGCAGCTTTGGGTTCTACGAGCAGTACTTC.

V usage is TRBV7-9 and J usage is TRBJ1-1, with D unclear. Germline V gene data show CDR1 as SEHNR and CDR2 as FQNEAQ (reference sequence). The CDR3 covers 14 residues. The V end lost 4 bases, the J end lost 5 bases, and 14 bases lay between the germline ends. The CDR3 DNA sequence: TGTGCCAGCAGCTCGCGGACCGGGGAAACTGAAGCTTTCTTT. This gives the protein CASSSRTGETEAFF.

The chain combines TRBV4-1 with TRBJ1-2; D unresolved. Trimming pared 3 bases from V and 4 bases from J, leaving 18 bases between. This CDR3 region has 16 residues. Per the germline V gene, CDR1 is MGHRA and CDR2 is YSYEKL. The CDR3 spells CASSQLDLPKIYGYTF. The CDR3 DNA is TGCGCCAGCAGCCAGTTGGACCTCCCTAAGATCTATGGCTACACCTTC.

The V and J genes are TRBV16 and TRBJ1-2; D unclear. The CDR3 contains 16 residues. Looked up from germline, CDR1 is KGHSY and CDR2 is FQNENV. V shed 0 bases and J shed 2 bases, with 13 bases lying between them. CDR3: CASSQSYLSGNYGYTF. The DNA of the CDR3 is TGTGCCAGCAGCCAATCGTATCTCTCTGGCAACTATGGCTACACCTTC.

V is TRBV7-2 and J is TRBJ2-1, with D hard to call. Per germline, CDR1 SGHTA and CDR2 FQGNSA. The V end was cut by 3 bases, the J end by 2 bases, with 8 bases between. CDR3 length equals 14 residues. CDR3 nucleotides: TGTGCCAGCAGCTTGGACGGTACCTACAATGAGCAGTTCTTC. It is translated as CASSLDGTYNEQFF.

The chain carries TRBV7-5 and TRBJ2-3; the table's D call, TRBD1, has no DNA check behind it. TRBV7-5 is termed a pseudogene. CDR3 length: 15 residues. CDR3 region: CVRHYRTKGTDTQYF. The CDR3 nucleotides read TGTGTCAGACATTACAGGACCAAGGGGACAGATACGCAGTATTTT.

This clone has just one count. The chain carries TRBV21-1 and TRBJ1-4; the table's TRBD1 call for D was not verified on the DNA. TRBV21-1 is annotated as a pseudogene. The CDR3 extends over 14 amino acids. CDR3 in amino acids: CASSKGQGIEKLFF. Here the CDR3 DNA reads TGTGCCAGCAGCAAAGGCCAGGGGATTGAAAAACTGTTTTTT.

The chain combines TRBV6-5 with TRBJ1-5; D ambiguous. The germline V and J ends were trimmed by 2 bases and 7 bases, with 6 bases remaining between them. Germline V CDR1 and CDR2: MNHEY, SVGAGI. The CDR3 length is 12 residues. The CDR3 protein is CASSYPGQPQHF. CDR3 bases: TGTGCCAGCAGTTACCCCGGGCAGCCCCAGCATTTT.

This clone was observed a handful of times. The V and J genes are TRBV3-1 (or the pseudogene TRBV3-2) and TRBJ1-5; no firm D call. CDR3 length: 15 residues. Trimming took 0 bases from V and 0 from J, leaving 6 bases between them. Germline lookup yields CDR1 LGHDT and CDR2 YNNKEL (reference sequence). CDR3 protein: CASSQDPVSNQPQHF. For the CDR3, the DNA is TGTGCCAGCAGCCAAGACCCCGTTAGCAATCAGCCCCAGCATTTT.

Only a few counts were recorded for this clone. This chain links TRBV5-1 with TRBJ1-4; 8 nucleotides agree with TRBD1. In germline, CDR1 is SGHRS, CDR2 YFSETQ. The CDR3 loop spans 14 amino acids. J lost 8 bases, V lost 4 bases, and 7 bases had no gene match. CDR3 region: CASSLGQAMEKLFF. CDR3 nucleotide sequence: TGCGCCAGCAGCCTGGGACAGGCAATGGAAAAACTGTTTTTT. The whole variable domain, filled in from reference TRBV5-1 and TRBJ1-4, reads KAGVTQTPRYLIKTRGQQVTLSCSPISGHRSVSWYQQTPGQGLQFLFEYFSETQRNKGNFPGRFSGRQFSNSRSEMNVSTLELGDSALYLCASSLGQAMEKLFFGSGTQLSVL.

The rearrangement uses TRBV9 and TRBJ1-1; D is perhaps TRBD1 (5 bases). In germline, CDR1 is SGDLS, CDR2 YYNGEE. With 0 bases removed from V and 1 base from J, the gap between germline ends came to 16 bases. CDR3 length: 17 amino acids. In nucleotides, the CDR3 is TGTGCCAGCAGCGTAGCTACTGGGGCGAATAGGAACACTGAAGCTTTCTTT. The encoded protein is CASSVATGANRNTEAFF.

The CDR3 loop is CASKGWGGGNQPQHF. CDR3 nucleotide sequence: TGTGCCAGTAAGGGTTGGGGTGGGGGCAATCAGCCCCAGCATTTT. The genes are TRBV19 and TRBJ1-5; no definite D call. Trimming took off 7 bases at V and 2 bases at J, with 15 bases between the two ends. The CDR3 loop spans 15 amino acids. The V gene's germline CDR1 is LNHDA and CDR2 SQIVND (reference sequence).